The 6 T cell receptor beta chains presented below share a single source sample, sequenced in a study of T cell responses to AZD1222 COVID-19 vaccine. The assay was immunoSEQ multiplex PCR, and TCRdb's table has in-frame clones only and misses some. In the table there are 65,000 to 95,000 clones, over 75% of which are singletons. Sequences were derived from peripheral blood, sampled on day 0 of AZD1222 vaccination. These receptors were collected from an adult in good health.

The CDR3 region has the DNA TGTGCCAGCAGCTTGGAAGGGACAGGGATTGGGAATGAGCAGTTCTTC. Protein: CASSLEGTGIGNEQFF. This rearrangement joins TRBV5-4 to TRBJ2-1, with TRBD1 identical over 9 bases. The CDR3 loop spans 16 amino acids. Trimming at V came to 0 bases and at J to 7 bases, leaving 8 bases not matched to a gene. Germline CDR1 is SGHNT and CDR2 is YYREEE (reference sequence).

This clone was counted once. One end of the junction fails to match germline, which may point to a read error. The chain links TRBV7-8 to TRBJ1-5, with TRBD1 identical over 9 bases. The CDR3 spans 16 residues. The germline gives CDR1 SGHVS, CDR2 FQNEAQ. Here the CDR3 DNA reads TGTGCCAGCAGCTTAGGGACAGGGGCTGGCAAACAGCCCCAGCATTTT. Translating gives CASSLGTGAGKQPQHF.

In its sample, this clone was seen a few times. The CDR3 protein is CASSQGETGELFF. The DNA for the CDR3 is TGTGCCAGCAGCCAAGGAGAGACCGGGGAGCTGTTTTTT. The chain uses TRBV7-9 and TRBJ2-2; D not certain. This CDR3 has 13 amino acids. The V end lost 5 bases, the J end lost 5 bases, and 9 bases lay between the germline ends. Germline loops: CDR1 SEHNR, CDR2 FQNEAQ (reference sequence). The full variable domain, its missing parts supplied by reference TRBV7-9 and TRBJ2-2, is DTGVSQNPRHKITKRGQNVTFRCDPISEHNRLYWYRQTLGQGPEFLTYFQNEAQLEKSRLLSDRFSAERPKGSFSTLEIQRTEQGDSAMYLCASSQGETGELFFGEGSRLTVL.

The V call is TRBV4-2, the J call TRBJ2-2, with 7 bases matching TRBD2. With V trimmed by 0 bases and J by 4 bases, 2 bases remained unmatched. The CDR3 contains 15 residues. Germline assignment: CDR1 LGHNA and CDR2 YNFKEQ. The CDR3 coding sequence is TGTGCCAGCAGCCAAGAGTCTAGCGGCACCGGGGAGCTGTTTTTT. It is translated as CASSQESSGTGELFF.

This chain connects TRBV9 to TRBJ1-4; D not resolved. Germline CDR1 is SGDLS and CDR2 is YYNGEE. V lost 2 bases to trimming and J lost 3 bases, with 14 bases between them. The CDR3 spans 16 residues. CDR3 sequence reads: CASSVGGAASNEKLFF. The CDR3 nucleotides read TGTGCCAGCAGCGTGGGAGGCGCAGCCTCTAATGAAAAACTGTTTTTT. The full variable domain, with the rest looked up from reference TRBV9 and TRBJ1-4, is DSGVTQTPKHLITATGQRVTLRCSPRSGDLSVYWYQQSLDQGLQFLIQYYNGEERAKGNILERFSAQQFPDLHSELNLSSLELGDSALYFCASSVGGAASNEKLFFGSGTQLSVL.

CDR3 sequence: CASSPEGYGVAQYF. CDR3 bases: TGTGCCAGCTCACCAGAAGGATACGGAGTCGCGCAGTATTTT. The chain recombines TRBV18 with TRBJ2-3; D not resolved. The germline CDR1 and CDR2 sequences are KGHSH and LQKENI. The V end was cut by 2 bases, the J end by 10 bases, with 16 bases between. This CDR3 region has 14 residues.